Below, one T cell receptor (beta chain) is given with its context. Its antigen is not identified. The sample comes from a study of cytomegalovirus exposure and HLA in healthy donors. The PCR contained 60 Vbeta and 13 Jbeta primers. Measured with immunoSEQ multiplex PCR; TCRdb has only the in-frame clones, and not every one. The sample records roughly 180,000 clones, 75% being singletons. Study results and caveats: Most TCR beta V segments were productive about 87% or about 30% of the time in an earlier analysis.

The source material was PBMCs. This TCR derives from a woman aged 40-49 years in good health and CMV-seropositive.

The CDR3 is CASSSGTVTEAFF. DNA for the CDR3: TGTGCCAGCAGCTCCGGGACAGTCACTGAAGCTTTCTTT. The chain has TRBV6-5 and TRBJ1-1, with TRBD1 identical over 7 bases. There are 13 residues in the CDR3. The germline gives CDR1 MNHEY, CDR2 SVGAGI. J was trimmed by 4 bases and V by 6 bases; bases with no gene match: 5.